The present T cell receptor (beta chain) was sequenced within a study of blood T cell repertoires in COVID-19. In the study overall: Material from acute and convalescent COVID-19 was sourced from the United States, Italy and Spain. Nucleic acid was either cDNA or gDNA, and it came from T cells, B-cell-depleted T cells, or PBMCs.

Trimming cost V 5 bases and J 8 bases, with 24 bases left between them. Per germline, CDR1 MNHEY and CDR2 SMNVEV (reference sequence). CDR3 length: 16 amino acids. There are a few counts of this clone. How the authors handled the data: Amplification with reference gene primers provided the estimates of nucleated cell counts. The repertoire was sequenced with immunoSEQ multiplex PCR; TCRdb's copy has only in-frame clones and lacks some. That table gives V, J and clone size, and the DNA gave D and trimming. The sample includes more than 45,000 clones, 82% of them seen just once. The V gene is TRBV27, the J gene TRBJ1-2; D is perhaps TRBD1 (5 bases). Source material: peripheral blood. The TCR was taken from a woman aged 55-69 years with acute or convalescent COVID-19. In nucleotides, the CDR3 is TGTGCCAGCAGTCCCTTCTGGGGCGGAGGGTACAACGGCTACACCTTC. It codes for CASSPFWGGGYNGYTF.